This T cell receptor (beta chain) appears in the sequencing data of a study of T cell clones after liver transplantation. Overall study: Apart from three HCV-positive recipients, transplants were for non-autoimmune, non-viral reasons.

This table comes from immunoSEQ multiplex PCR, and its TCRdb copy is limited to in-frame clones, with some not included. The sample consists of tens of thousands of clones, approximately 80% of them appearing once. The CDR3 is 15 residues long. With 7 bases removed from V and 0 bases from J, the gap between germline ends came to 14 bases. CDR1 and CDR2 from the germline V gene are SGHDT and YYEEEE. The specimen was CD4+ T cells from blood, collected 12 months after liver transplant. V and J are TRBV5-6 and TRBJ1-3; D not certain. The clonotype was recovered from a human patient who received a liver transplant. A subset of T cells may come from the graft donor. The CDR3 sequence is CASASLDTSGNTIYF. Written as DNA, the CDR3 is TGTGCCAGCGCGTCCCTAGACACCTCTGGAAACACCATATATTTT.